The 25 T cell receptor beta chains reported below all come from one sample, sequenced in a study of T cell responses to AZD1222 COVID-19 vaccine. Assay: immunoSEQ multiplex PCR; the TCRdb copy retains only in-frame clones and omits some. The sample gives 120,000 to 150,000 clones, around 88% of which show up once; roughly 3.5% is in the top ten. The starting material was peripheral blood, obtained on day 0 of MenACWY control vaccination. Receptors were obtained from an adult in good health.

This sequence joins TRBV6-5 and TRBJ2-3; TRBD2 agrees at 11 bases. This CDR3 is 15 amino acids long. V lost 5 bases and J lost 1; bases outside the gene matches: 2. Germline CDR1 MNHEY, CDR2 SVGAGI. The CDR3 DNA reads as TGTGCCAGCAGTCGGACTAGCGGGCGCACAGATACGCAGTATTTT. Translated: CASSRTSGRTDTQYF.

As regards this clone: An end of the junction does not agree with germline; a read error may underlie this. The J gene is TRBJ2-1, the V gene TRBV7-7; 7 nucleotides match TRBD2. CDR3 length: 15 residues. Germline V gene sequence: CDR1 SSHAT, CDR2 FNYEAQ (reference sequence). CDR3 nucleotide sequence: TGTGCTAGCAGCTTAGTGGCGGGGGCCTACAATGAGCAGTTCTTC. Amino acids: CASSLVAGAYNEQFF.

This clone was observed a handful of times. The V gene is TRBV19, the J gene TRBJ1-5; D is ambiguous. The CDR3 totals 15 residues. In germline, CDR1 is LNHDA, CDR2 SQIVND (reference sequence). Trimming removed 0 bases from V and 1 base from J, with 7 bases in between. This chain's CDR3 is CASSIDLRSNQPQHF. DNA for the CDR3: TGTGCCAGTAGTATAGATCTAAGGAGCAATCAGCCCCAGCATTTT.

The genes are TRBV18 and TRBJ2-3; a weak D match, TRBD1 (5 bases). The CDR3 loop spans 14 amino acids. Between the trimmed V and J ends, which lost 3 bases and 1 base, there was a span of 8 bases. The V gene's germline CDR1 is KGHSH and CDR2 LQKENI. CDR3 loop: CASSPLQGTDTQYF. The CDR3 nucleotides read TGTGCCAGCTCACCCCTACAGGGCACAGATACGCAGTATTTT.

The V gene is TRBV4-1, the J gene TRBJ2-1; no clear D gene. V lost 1 base and J lost 6, with 7 bases in between. The CDR3 has 13 residues. CDR1 and CDR2 from the germline V gene are MGHRA and YSYEKL. CDR3 nucleotides: TGCGCCAGCAGCCAAGGCGAGCGCAATGAGCAGTTCTTC. This encodes CASSQGERNEQFF.

V usage is TRBV5-5 and J usage is TRBJ2-7; either TRBD1 or TRBD2 may supply D (5 bases each). The CDR3 loop spans 13 amino acids. The V end was cut by 3 bases, the J end by 6 bases, with 13 bases between. Germline CDR1 is SGHKS and CDR2 is YYEKEE (reference sequence). For the CDR3, the DNA is TGTGCCAGCAGCTCCCTTCAGGGACCCGAGCAGTACTTC. As protein: CASSSLQGPEQYF.

The rearrangement joins TRBV30 to TRBJ1-6; 10 bases line up with TRBD1. CDR1 is GTSNPN and CDR2 is SVGIG in the germline V gene (reference sequence). J was trimmed by 3 bases and V by 8 bases; bases with no gene match: 10. The CDR3 consists of 16 residues. CDR3 sequence reads: CAGTRTGGGYNSPLHF. CDR3 nucleotide sequence: TGTGCCGGAACCAGGACAGGGGGTGGCTATAATTCACCCCTCCACTTT.

The V and J genes are TRBV7-9 and TRBJ2-2, with 13 bases fitting TRBD2. The CDR3 loop spans 15 amino acids. The V gene's germline CDR1 is SEHNR and CDR2 FQNEAQ (reference sequence). V was clipped by 5 bases and J by 8 bases; unmatched bases: 5. The CDR3 region has the DNA TGTGCCAGCAGCGCCGGACTAGCGGGAGAGGGGGAGCTGTTTTTT. Translated: CASSAGLAGEGELFF.

The V and J genes are TRBV7-2 and TRBJ1-5, with TRBD1 matching 11 bases. The CDR3 covers 16 residues. Germline lookup yields CDR1 SGHTA and CDR2 FQGNSA. The trim removed 5 bases at V and 4 bases at J, leaving 7 bases unmatched. This chain's CDR3 is CASSPWTGGWNQPQHF. The CDR3 bases are TGTGCCAGCAGCCCCTGGACAGGGGGCTGGAATCAGCCCCAGCATTTT.

The chain employs TRBV30 and TRBJ1-5; D may be TRBD1 (6 bases). Per germline, CDR1 GTSNPN and CDR2 SVGIG (reference sequence). V lost 0 bases and J lost 4, with 13 bases in between. This CDR3 has 15 amino acids. CDR3 loop: CAWSVRGGPNQPQHF. CDR3 nucleotides: TGTGCCTGGAGTGTACGGGGGGGCCCGAATCAGCCCCAGCATTTT.

This clone appeared a single time. The chain employs TRBV7-3 and TRBJ2-5, with a possible D match to TRBD2 (6 bases). Germline V gene sequence: CDR1 SGHTA, CDR2 FQGTGA. The CDR3 extends over 13 amino acids. The V gene lost 2 bases and the J gene lost 3 bases, with 7 bases spanning the gap. The chain's CDR3 is CASSLLAEETQYF. Here the CDR3 DNA reads TGTGCCAGCAGCTTATTAGCGGAAGAGACCCAGTACTTC.

V usage is TRBV19 and J usage is TRBJ1-3, with a possible D match to TRBD1 (6 bases). V lost 10 bases to trimming and J lost 0 bases, with 13 bases between them. Germline-derived CDR1 and CDR2 are LNHDA and SQIVND (reference sequence). This CDR3 contains 14 residues. The CDR3, as DNA: TGTGCCACCAGGACAGAGAGCTCTGGAAACACCATATATTTT. Its protein product is CATRTESSGNTIYF.

The table lists this clone with a few counts. The chain couples TRBV9 to TRBJ1-2; D may be TRBD1 (5 bases). The germline V gene encodes CDR1 SGDLS and CDR2 YYNGEE. The CDR3 runs 13 residues. V was clipped by 0 bases and J by 3 bases, with 6 bases between them. The CDR3 DNA follows: TGTGCCAGCAGCGTAGGAGGGGACTATGGCTACACCTTC. This gives the protein CASSVGGDYGYTF.

The chain employs TRBV20-1 and TRBJ2-2; TRBD2 might be the D (6 bases). This CDR3 spans 12 amino acids. Germline assignment: CDR1 DFQATT and CDR2 SNEGSKA (reference sequence). Trimming stripped 3 bases from V and 5 bases from J, with 7 bases between. CDR3 DNA sequence: TGCAGTGCTAGTGGGAGGACCGGGGAGCTGTTTTTT. Translating gives CSASGRTGELFF.

The rearrangement links TRBV19 to TRBJ1-1; TRBD1 might be the D (5 bases). Looked up from germline, CDR1 is LNHDA and CDR2 is SQIVND (reference sequence). Trimming pared 4 bases from V and 4 bases from J, leaving 13 bases between. The CDR3 consists of 14 residues. CDR3 residues: CASSRAGGGTEAFF. The CDR3 nucleotides are TGTGCCAGTAGTAGGGCCGGTGGGGGCACTGAAGCTTTCTTT.

The rearrangement links TRBV28 to TRBJ2-5; D remains ambiguous. The CDR3 runs 16 residues. Trimming shortened V by 2 bases and J by 2 bases, and 15 bases separated the two germline ends. Germline CDR1 reads MDHEN; CDR2 reads SYDVKM. CDR3 loop: CASSLIGDPLQETQYF. CDR3 bases: TGTGCCAGCAGTTTAATCGGCGATCCTCTTCAAGAGACCCAGTACTTC.

CDR3 bases: TGTGCCACCAGTAGGGGAAACTATGGCTACACCTTC. It encodes CATSRGNYGYTF. The chain combines TRBV24-1 with TRBJ1-2; D possibly corresponds to TRBD1 (5 bases). V was pared by 6 bases and J by 2 bases, with 6 bases between. The CDR3 is made up of 12 amino acids. Germline CDR1 is KGHDR and CDR2 is SFDVKD.

The CDR3 loop reads CASTGEGEQYF. In DNA form, the CDR3 reads TGTGCCAGCACGGGGGAAGGCGAGCAGTACTTC. The chain is built from TRBV6-5 and TRBJ2-7; TRBD2 might be the D (6 bases). The CDR3 has 11 amino acids. V lost 7 bases and J 6 bases, leaving 10 bases between the germline ends. The germline V gene has CDR1 MNHEY and CDR2 SVGAGI.

This clone has a count of ten or more. This chain connects TRBV7-6 to TRBJ1-6; D unresolved. V gave up 5 bases and J gave up 5 bases, with 10 bases separating them. The CDR3 is made up of 14 amino acids. Germline V lookup: CDR1 SGHVS, CDR2 FNYEAQ. CDR3 protein: CASSAGLNNSPLHF. The DNA for the CDR3 is TGTGCCAGCAGCGCGGGGTTGAATAATTCACCCCTCCACTTT.

The chain couples TRBV28 to TRBJ1-4; D is uncertain. This CDR3 comprises 15 residues. Germline loops: CDR1 MDHEN, CDR2 SYDVKM. V lost 5 bases to trimming and J lost 5 bases, with 15 bases between them. This CDR3 is CASSHGQARNEKLFF. The CDR3 nucleotides read TGTGCCAGCAGTCATGGGCAGGCGAGAAATGAAAAACTGTTTTTT.

The genes are TRBV11-2 and TRBJ2-2; the D gene could be TRBD1 or TRBD2 (6 bases each). The CDR3 runs 14 residues. The germline V gene encodes CDR1 SGHAT and CDR2 FQNNGV. With 0 bases removed from V and 6 bases from J, the gap between germline ends came to 8 bases. For the CDR3, the DNA is TGTGCCAGCAGCTTAGATGGGGGGCCCGGGGAGCTGTTTTTT. This codes for CASSLDGGPGELFF. The full variable domain, its missing parts supplied by reference TRBV11-2 and TRBJ2-2, is EAGVAQSPRYKIIEKRQSVAFWCNPISGHATLYWYQQILGQGPKLLIQFQNNGVVDDSQLPKDRFSAERLKGVDSTLKIQPAKLEDSAVYLCASSLDGGPGELFFGEGSRLTVL.

This chain connects TRBV15 to TRBJ1-4; D might be TRBD1 (6 bases). V lost 3 bases to trimming and J lost 7 bases, with 15 bases between them. The CDR3 runs to 15 residues. Germline assignment: CDR1 LNHNV and CDR2 YYDKDF (reference sequence). CDR3 nucleotide sequence: TGTGCCACCAGCAGGGAACAGGGTGGAGGTGAAAAACTGTTTTTT. It codes for CATSREQGGGEKLFF.

The rearrangement joins TRBV7-2 to TRBJ2-7, with 7 bases lining up with TRBD2. The germline V gene has CDR1 SGHTA and CDR2 FQGNSA. CDR3 length equals 15 residues. J was trimmed by 1 base and V by 5 bases; bases with no gene match: 8. The CDR3 spells CASSTIAGPSYEQYF. In DNA form, the CDR3 reads TGTGCCAGCAGCACTATAGCGGGTCCGTCCTACGAGCAGTACTTC. The full variable domain, completed using reference TRBV7-2 and TRBJ2-7, is GAGVSQSPSNKVTEKGKDVELRCDPISGHTALYWYRQSLGQGLEFLIYFQGNSAPDKSGLPSDRFSAERTGGSVSTLTIQRTQQEDSAVYLCASSTIAGPSYEQYFGPGTRLTVT.

The chain joins TRBV5-6 to TRBJ2-1; D gene ambiguous. The V and J ends lost 5 bases and 8 bases respectively, with 20 bases between them. The germline gives CDR1 SGHDT, CDR2 YYEEEE. The CDR3 is made up of 15 amino acids. As DNA, the CDR3 is TGTGCCAGCAGTGTTTACGGGCCCGCGGCCGATGAGCAGTTCTTC. This codes for CASSVYGPAADEQFF.

The rearrangement links TRBV20-1 to TRBJ1-2; no clear D gene. CDR1 is DFQATT, CDR2 SNEGSKA, per germline (reference sequence). The CDR3 is 12 residues long. The V end was cut by 3 bases, the J end by 4 bases, with 9 bases between. The CDR3 DNA sequence: TGCAGTGCTAGTGGTAGTTCCTATGGCTACACCTTC. Translating gives CSASGSSYGYTF.